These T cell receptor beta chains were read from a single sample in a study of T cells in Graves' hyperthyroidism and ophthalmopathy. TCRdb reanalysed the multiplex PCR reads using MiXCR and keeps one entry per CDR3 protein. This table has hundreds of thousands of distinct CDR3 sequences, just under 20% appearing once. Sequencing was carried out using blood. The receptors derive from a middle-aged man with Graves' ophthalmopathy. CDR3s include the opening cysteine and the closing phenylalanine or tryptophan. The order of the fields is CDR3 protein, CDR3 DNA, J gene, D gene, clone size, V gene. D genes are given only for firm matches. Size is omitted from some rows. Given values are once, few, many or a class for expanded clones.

CDR3aa: CSAPPGGGAPNEQFF; CDR3nt: TGCAGTGCGCCCCCCGGCGGGGGGGCCCCCAATGAGCAGTTCTTC; j_gene: TRBJ2-1; d_gene: TRBD2; abundance: NA; v_gene: TRBV20-1
CDR3aa: CSAHPSGKGEYF; CDR3nt: TGCAGTGCTCACCCTAGCGGGAAGGGGGAGTATTTT; j_gene: TRBJ2-3; d_gene: TRBD2; abundance: NA; v_gene: TRBV20-1
CDR3aa: CASSFLQETPEAFF; CDR3nt: TGTGCCAGCAGCTTCCTACAGGAGACGCCTGAAGCTTTCTTT; j_gene: TRBJ1-1; d_gene: NA; abundance: few; v_gene: TRBV5-6
CDR3aa: CASSFRVGGYEQYF; CDR3nt: TGCGCCAGCAGTTTTAGGGTAGGGGGCTACGAGCAGTACTTC; j_gene: TRBJ2-7; d_gene: NA; abundance: NA; v_gene: TRBV5-1
CDR3aa: CASSYRRDQTKNIQYF; CDR3nt: TGTGCCAGCAGTTACCGTAGGGACCAAACCAAAAACATTCAGTACTTC; j_gene: TRBJ2-4; d_gene: NA; abundance: few; v_gene: TRBV6-5
CDR3aa: CAWSRGYEQYF; CDR3nt: TGTGCCTGGAGTAGGGGTTACGAGCAGTACTTC; j_gene: TRBJ2-7; d_gene: NA; abundance: many; v_gene: TRBV30
CDR3aa: CASSHQGPSEQYF; CDR3nt: TGTGCCAGCAGCCACCAAGGACCGTCCGAGCAGTACTTC; j_gene: TRBJ2-7; d_gene: NA; abundance: NA; v_gene: TRBV2
CDR3aa: CASSSINIYGYTF; CDR3nt: TGTGCCAGCAGCTCGATCAATATCTATGGCTACACCTTC; j_gene: TRBJ1-2; d_gene: NA; abundance: many; v_gene: TRBV6-2/TRBV6-3
CDR3aa: CASSLGVGFETQYF; CDR3nt: TGTGCCAGCAGCTTAGGAGTGGGGTTCGAGACCCAGTACTTC; j_gene: TRBJ2-5; d_gene: NA; abundance: NA; v_gene: TRBV11-3
CDR3aa: CAWGPGLTQYF; CDR3nt: TGTGCCTGGGGACCGGGACTTACGCAGTATTTT; j_gene: TRBJ2-3; d_gene: NA; abundance: few; v_gene: TRBV30
CDR3aa: CASSHHALLGQGAKQYF; CDR3nt: TGTGCCAGCAGTCATCATGCCCTACTGGGACAGGGGGCTAAGCAGTACTTC; j_gene: TRBJ2-7; d_gene: TRBD1; abundance: few; v_gene: TRBV6-9
CDR3aa: CASSYLTGKETQYF; CDR3nt: TGTGCCAGCAGTTACCTGACAGGAAAAGAGACCCAGTACTTC; j_gene: TRBJ2-5; d_gene: NA; abundance: many; v_gene: TRBV6-6
CDR3aa: CASSLGGAGARNEQFF; CDR3nt: TGTGCCAGCAGCTTAGGGGGAGCGGGAGCAAGGAATGAGCAGTTCTTC; j_gene: TRBJ2-1; d_gene: TRBD2; abundance: many; v_gene: TRBV7-2
CDR3aa: CATGTSGSVDTQYF; CDR3nt: TGTGCCACCGGTACCTCGGGTTCGGTAGATACGCAGTATTTT; j_gene: TRBJ2-3; d_gene: NA; abundance: NA; v_gene: TRBV24-1
CDR3aa: CATLLMGAAETQYF; CDR3nt: TGTGCCACCTTGCTTATGGGGGCGGCAGAGACCCAGTACTTC; j_gene: TRBJ2-5; d_gene: NA; abundance: NA; v_gene: TRBV6-1
CDR3aa: CASSFGRGQGEAFF; CDR3nt: TGTGCCAGCAGTTTTGGAAGGGGACAGGGTGAAGCTTTCTTT; j_gene: TRBJ1-1; d_gene: TRBD1; abundance: many; v_gene: TRBV12-3/TRBV12-4
CDR3aa: CASSGTSGSQYEQYF; CDR3nt: TGTGCCAGCAGTGGGACTAGCGGGAGCCAGTACGAGCAGTACTTC; j_gene: TRBJ2-7; d_gene: TRBD2; abundance: few; v_gene: TRBV6-2/TRBV6-3
CDR3aa: CASTSFTGGDNQPQHF; CDR3nt: TGTGCCAGCACCTCCTTTACAGGGGGGGACAATCAGCCCCAGCATTTT; j_gene: TRBJ1-5; d_gene: TRBD1; abundance: few; v_gene: TRBV6-1
CDR3aa: CASSSGSWDEQYF; CDR3nt: TGTGCCAGCAGTTCAGGGTCTTGGGACGAGCAGTACTTC; j_gene: TRBJ2-7; d_gene: NA; abundance: many; v_gene: TRBV28
CDR3aa: CSVGRDSKETQYF; CDR3nt: TGCAGCGTGGGGCGGGACAGTAAAGAGACCCAGTACTTC; j_gene: TRBJ2-5; d_gene: NA; abundance: NA; v_gene: TRBV29-1
CDR3aa: CASSRTTGRAEAEQFF; CDR3nt: TGCGCCAGCAGCAGAACGACAGGGAGGGCAGAAGCTGAGCAGTTCTTC; j_gene: TRBJ2-1; d_gene: NA; abundance: NA; v_gene: TRBV5-1
CDR3aa: CATSGNVGELFF; CDR3nt: TGTGCCACCAGTGGAAATGTCGGGGAGCTGTTTTTT; j_gene: TRBJ2-2; d_gene: NA; abundance: many; v_gene: TRBV24-1
CDR3aa: CASSLVEGYYEQYF; CDR3nt: TGCGCCAGCAGCTTGGTTGAGGGCTACTACGAGCAGTACTTC; j_gene: TRBJ2-7; d_gene: NA; abundance: many; v_gene: TRBV5-1
CDR3aa: CASSYGGSSTDTQYF; CDR3nt: TGTGCCAGCAGTTACGGGGGGTCGAGCACAGATACGCAGTATTTT; j_gene: TRBJ2-3; d_gene: TRBD2; abundance: NA; v_gene: TRBV6-4
CDR3aa: CASGPPGHQNTEAFF; CDR3nt: TGTGCCAGCGGTCCCCCGGGACACCAGAACACTGAAGCTTTCTTT; j_gene: TRBJ1-1; d_gene: NA; abundance: NA; v_gene: TRBV7-9
CDR3aa: CASSGGGTQYF; CDR3nt: TGTGCCAGCAGTGGGGGGGGCACGCAGTATTTT; j_gene: TRBJ2-3; d_gene: NA; abundance: few; v_gene: TRBV2
CDR3aa: CASSPSGGVDEQYF; CDR3nt: TGTGCCAGCAGCCCTAGCGGGGGCGTCGACGAGCAGTACTTC; j_gene: TRBJ2-7; d_gene: TRBD2; abundance: few; v_gene: TRBV9
CDR3aa: CASSQARGTGNEQFF; CDR3nt: TGCGCCAGCAGCCAAGCACGCGGGACGGGGAATGAGCAGTTCTTC; j_gene: TRBJ2-1; d_gene: NA; abundance: NA; v_gene: TRBV4-3
CDR3aa: CSARRAASLNTEAFF; CDR3nt: TGCAGTGCTAGGAGGGCGGCTTCTCTGAACACTGAAGCTTTCTTT; j_gene: TRBJ1-1; d_gene: NA; abundance: NA; v_gene: TRBV20-1
CDR3aa: CASSFITDTGVRNEQYF; CDR3nt: TGTGCCAGCAGCTTCATCACCGACACCGGGGTGAGGAACGAGCAGTACTTC; j_gene: TRBJ2-7; d_gene: NA; abundance: many; v_gene: TRBV7-2
CDR3aa: CASSGGTSDQETQYF; CDR3nt: TGTGCCAGCAGCGGAGGGACTAGCGACCAAGAGACCCAGTACTTC; j_gene: TRBJ2-5; d_gene: TRBD2; abundance: few; v_gene: TRBV9
CDR3aa: CASSYSILGTGSSPSAQPQHF; CDR3nt: TGTGCCAGCAGTTACTCGATACTTGGGACAGGGTCGTCGCCTTCGGCTCAGCCCCAGCATTTT; j_gene: TRBJ1-5; d_gene: TRBD1; abundance: NA; v_gene: TRBV6-2/TRBV6-3
CDR3aa: CASSLALGQASYEQYF; CDR3nt: TGTGCCAGCAGCTTAGCGCTGGGACAGGCATCCTACGAGCAGTACTTC; j_gene: TRBJ2-7; d_gene: TRBD1; abundance: NA; v_gene: TRBV7-9
CDR3aa: CASSIGRVINQPQHF; CDR3nt: TGTGCCAGTAGTATAGGCAGGGTTATCAATCAGCCCCAGCATTTT; j_gene: TRBJ1-5; d_gene: NA; abundance: few; v_gene: TRBV19
CDR3aa: CASSQDRRRLNQPQHF; CDR3nt: TGCGCCAGCAGCCAAGATCGTAGGCGGCTCAATCAGCCCCAGCATTTT; j_gene: TRBJ1-5; d_gene: NA; abundance: NA; v_gene: TRBV4-3
CDR3aa: CASSFLAGGPETQYF; CDR3nt: TGTGCCAGCAGCTTCTTAGCGGGAGGCCCAGAGACCCAGTACTTC; j_gene: TRBJ2-5; d_gene: TRBD2; abundance: NA; v_gene: TRBV7-2
CDR3aa: CSARVPSGGLNTGELFF; CDR3nt: TGCAGTGCTAGAGTTCCTAGCGGGGGGCTTAACACCGGGGAGCTGTTTTTT; j_gene: TRBJ2-2; d_gene: TRBD2; abundance: NA; v_gene: TRBV20-1
CDR3aa: CASSPRIGQGTEAFF; CDR3nt: TGTGCCAGTAGTCCGCGCATAGGACAGGGGACTGAAGCTTTCTTT; j_gene: TRBJ1-1; d_gene: TRBD1; abundance: NA; v_gene: TRBV19
CDR3aa: CASSQAWEPEPQHF; CDR3nt: TGCGCCAGCAGCCAAGCCTGGGAGCCTGAGCCCCAGCATTTT; j_gene: TRBJ1-5; d_gene: NA; abundance: few; v_gene: TRBV4-1
CDR3aa: CASSEDRAHEQYF; CDR3nt: TGTGCCAGCAGTGAGGACAGGGCCCACGAGCAGTACTTC; j_gene: TRBJ2-7; d_gene: TRBD1; abundance: few; v_gene: TRBV2
CDR3aa: CASTRTGADNQPQHF; CDR3nt: TGTGCCAGCACCCGGACAGGGGCTGACAATCAGCCCCAGCATTTT; j_gene: TRBJ1-5; d_gene: TRBD1; abundance: NA; v_gene: TRBV6-1
CDR3aa: CASSFPRVGGGYTF; CDR3nt: TGTGCCAGCAGTTTTCCGAGGGTAGGGGGAGGCTACACCTTC; j_gene: TRBJ1-2; d_gene: NA; abundance: few; v_gene: TRBV12-3/TRBV12-4
CDR3aa: CASSFHQLGTGGGNTIYF; CDR3nt: TGTGCCAGCAGTTTCCACCAATTGGGGACAGGGGGAGGAAACACCATATATTTT; j_gene: TRBJ1-3; d_gene: TRBD1; abundance: many; v_gene: TRBV12-3/TRBV12-4
CDR3aa: CSGQEGVYGELFF; CDR3nt: TGCAGTGGGCAAGAAGGGGTGTACGGGGAGCTGTTTTTT; j_gene: TRBJ2-2; d_gene: NA; abundance: NA; v_gene: TRBV20-1
CDR3aa: CSARKQGYGYTF; CDR3nt: TGCAGTGCTAGGAAACAGGGATATGGCTACACCTTC; j_gene: TRBJ1-2; d_gene: NA; abundance: few; v_gene: TRBV20-1